This T cell receptor beta chain was documented in a study of blood T cells in healthy people across ages. Study-level findings and limits: Investigators treated diversity estimates from one million T cells as underestimates.

A second PCR, run for about 7 to 11 cycles, used a sample-barcoded 5' primer plus a J-beta primer mix. Via MiXCR, TCRdb re-called the 5' RACE reads, giving one row per CDR3 protein. The table shows approximately 800,000 distinct CDR3 sequences, with about 25% occurring only once. This clonotype was detected a few times. Its antigen is not known. This CDR3 is built from 18 residues. V was shortened by 0 bases and J by 2 bases, with 13 bases between the two germline ends. In germline, CDR1 is KGHDR, CDR2 SFDVKD. The data were also submitted as part of a second study, on T cells of mothers and their children. This second report adds: Each child contributed 3.1 million or so TCR beta CDR3 reads, while each mother contributed over 8.5 million. Thymic selection, a shaping force on TCR recombination output, acts similarly in related and unrelated pairs.

Sequencing was performed on blood. The source is a boy younger than 18 in good health. V usage is TRBV24-1 and J usage is TRBJ2-6, with unresolved D. CDR3 amino acids: CATSDLTGPSPGANVLTF. The CDR3 nucleotides read TGTGCCACCAGTGATTTGACGGGTCCGTCTCCTGGGGCCAACGTCCTGACTTTC.